Below, 6 T cell receptor beta chains from the same sample are listed, as sequenced in a study of cytomegalovirus exposure and HLA in healthy donors (dated by TCRdb to about 2017). Library construction relied on the immunoSEQ multiplex PCR assay. For the multiplex PCR, a mixture combining 60 forward primers for TCR Vbeta segments and 13 reverse primers for TCR Jbeta segments was used. Imported from immuneACCESS, the table was reduced by TCRdb to in-frame sequences with V and J called. These copies leave out some clones; in studies compared against another copy, an unresolved V gene accounts for under half, and the cause of the remainder is not known. The sample records 110,000 or so clones, roughly 80% of which are singletons. 6.9% of the sample is taken by the ten largest. Material: PBMCs. Receptors originate from a man younger than 40 in good health and CMV-seropositive.

The J gene is TRBJ2-3, the V gene TRBV5-1; weak D call: TRBD1 (5 bases). The CDR3 loop spans 18 amino acids. CDR1 is SGHRS and CDR2 is YFSETQ in the germline V gene. V was shortened by 0 bases and J by 0 bases, with 17 bases between the two germline ends. Here the CDR3 reads CASSLGPRWQGSTDTQYF. CDR3 sequence (DNA): TGCGCCAGCAGCTTGGGCCCCCGATGGCAGGGTAGCACAGATACGCAGTATTTT. Combining the CDR3 with reference TRBV5-1 and TRBJ2-3 gives the whole variable domain KAGVTQTPRYLIKTRGQQVTLSCSPISGHRSVSWYQQTPGQGLQFLFEYFSETQRNKGNFPGRFSGRQFSNSRSEMNVSTLELGDSALYLCASSLGPRWQGSTDTQYFGPGTRLTVL.

The rearrangement links TRBV7-3 to TRBJ2-3, with 7 nucleotides matching TRBD1. The CDR3 extends over 15 amino acids. With V trimmed by 4 bases and J by 3 bases, 7 bases remained unmatched. Germline-derived CDR1 and CDR2 are SGHTA and FQGTGA. DNA of the CDR3: TGTGCCAGCAGCTCGGGGCCAGGGGGAACAGATACGCAGTATTTT. Residues: CASSSGPGGTDTQYF.

The chain joins TRBV6-5 to TRBJ1-6; no definite D call. Trimming took 9 bases from V and 0 from J, leaving 6 bases between them. The CDR3 is 13 amino acids. The germline V gene has CDR1 MNHEY and CDR2 SVGAGI. CDR3 nucleotide sequence: TGTGCCAGTAGACTCTCCTATAATTCACCCCTCCACTTT. It codes for CASRLSYNSPLHF.

V gene TRBV19 combines with J gene TRBJ2-7; maybe TRBD2 (5 bases). Trimming took 6 bases from V and 7 from J, leaving 16 bases between them. Germline loops: CDR1 LNHDA, CDR2 SQIVND (reference sequence). This CDR3 has 13 amino acids. This CDR3 is CASRDRGQREQYF. CDR3 coding DNA: TGTGCCAGTAGGGACCGAGGGCAAAGAGAGCAGTACTTC. The variable domain in full, with the rest retrieved from reference TRBV19 and TRBJ2-7, is DGGITQSPKYLFRKEGQNVTLSCEQNLNHDAMYWYRQDPGQGLRLIYYSQIVNDFQKGDIAEGYSVSREKKESFPLTVTSAQKNPTAFYLCASRDRGQREQYFGPGTRLTVT.

The genes are TRBV7-2 and TRBJ1-5; TRBD1 agrees at 8 bases. This CDR3 comprises 14 residues. The ends lost 7 bases at V and 5 bases at J; junction bases unmatched: 7. Germline CDR1 is SGHTA and CDR2 is FQGNSA. For the CDR3, the DNA is TGTGCCAGCACTCCGGGGACAGGTCATCAGCCCCAGCATTTT. Protein sequence: CASTPGTGHQPQHF.

The chain combines TRBV4-3 with TRBJ2-7; TRBD1 agrees at 8 bases. CDR1 and CDR2 (germline): LGHNA, YSLEER. J gave up 5 bases and V 1 base, and 7 bases lay outside the gene matches. The CDR3 has 15 residues. In DNA, the CDR3 is TGCGCCAGCAGCCAAGGGCTTGGACAGGGAGACGAGCAGTACTTC. Its protein product is CASSQGLGQGDEQYF.